The subject of this entry is one T cell receptor beta chain. Its antigen is currently not known. No much larger clone is present one base from it, and per-base qualities are unavailable. In the germline V gene (reference sequence), CDR1 corresponds to MNHNY and CDR2 to SVGAGI. The germline ends are 20 bases apart after V is trimmed by 6 bases and J by 2 bases. The CDR3 contains 16 residues, cysteine and phenylalanine counted. The DNA shown is the 48-base CDR3, in frame from base 1. This sample stems from a study of cytomegalovirus exposure and HLA in healthy donors listed by TCRdb under 2017. Study-wide context: An earlier analysis of some 550 of the donors reported more than 250 Gb of sequence data and about 100 million unique TCR beta sequences from roughly 200 million T cells. Roughly 5 DR-DQ haplotypes were handled as single units for association and clustering because linkage in the cohort was strong. An early release covering approximately 600 HLA-typed donors comprised about 320 gigabases of sequencing data and tens of millions of unique TCR sequences. Class I and class II HLA loci were covered by the typing at four-digit resolution. Every discovery cohort repertoire had been produced on one sequencing platform. The study aimed to test whether cataloging public T cell receptors could reveal signatures of past pathogen exposure. The T cell repertoires of 666 subjects were profiled by immunosequencing and related to cytomegalovirus serostatus. Donor age, sex, ethnicity and CMV serostatus were collected together with the repertoire data. A later genetic analysis used genome-wide SNP genotypes for about three fifths of the 666 donors, treating that subset as a discovery cohort. On average, around 230,000 unique TCR beta nucleotide sequences were sequenced per donor among some 430 genotyped donors of the cohort, with approximately 18% of those sequences being non-productive. Among the roughly 400 genotyped donors, around 79% belonged to the genetic ancestry cluster associated with self-reported Caucasian donors. Rather than drawing on any new phenotypic data, the later analysis identified candidate immune exposures from TCR beta sequences and the way those sequences occurred across donors. Besides the first cohort of more than 650 subjects, a separate validation cohort made up of roughly 120 different subjects was used. In a later analysis, previously published TCR beta repertoires from roughly 710 donors were re-analyzed and high-resolution HLA genotyping was added so that TCR occurrence patterns could be studied. The number of typed donors differed by locus: roughly 629-640 for A, B, C, DRB1 and DQB1; about 520 for DQA1; 606 for DPA1; and about 470 for DPB1. To decide whether each TCR beta V gene segment behaved as functional or pseudogenic, an earlier analysis of some 600 of the donors relied on high-throughput TCR beta sequencing. To predict cytomegalovirus infection status, the study brought together high-throughput TCR immunosequencing, statistical association of individual TCRs with disease status, and machine learning.

Library generation was performed with the immunoSEQ multiplex PCR assay. For the multiplex PCR, a mixture combining 60 forward primers for TCR Vbeta segments and 13 reverse primers for TCR Jbeta segments was used. Amplification of the CDR3 region of rearranged TCR beta genes was performed with a multiplex PCR assay on genomic DNA. On the Illumina HiSeq System, the amplified TCR beta libraries were sequenced as 87-base-pair reads. Per the source publication's procedure: A later analysis tallied around 80 million unique TCR beta chains across the approximately 670 repertoires, and some 10 million of those chains were shared by two or more donors. Raw reads were error-corrected and collapsed into unique sequences with a nearest-neighbor algorithm that merged closely related sequences to remove PCR and sequencing errors. To assign V, D and J gene segments, CDR3 sequences were aligned to IMGT reference sequences. For a sequence to be retained, at least a six-nucleotide match to both a V gene segment and a J gene segment was required. Rearrangements were called productive when the CDR3 lacked stop codons and stayed in frame with V and J; all others were non-productive. CDR3 was defined according to IMGT convention as the region running from the second conserved V-encoded cysteine to the conserved J-encoded phenylalanine. In an earlier analysis of roughly 580 of the donors, sequences lacking an unambiguous match to a single V gene segment were excluded. In an earlier analysis of a few hundred of the donors, V segments were called functional above 56.7% productive rearrangements and were called segregating when the between-donor standard deviation exceeded 5%. A statistical classification framework was built to diagnose cytomegalovirus status from the catalog of TCR beta chain sequences. In a later analysis, V and J genes were assigned by comparing TCR nucleotide sequences against IMGT/GENE-DB human TR gene sequences. A later analysis assigned CDR3 sequences and most-parsimonious VDJ recombination scenarios with the TCRdist pipeline. A later analysis defined each TCR beta chain by its CDR3 amino acid sequence plus V-gene family, and excluded reads lacking a unique V-gene family. As a way to deal with suspected cross-contamination and a sequencing artifact, a later analysis dropped 450 to 600 nucleotide sequences that were highly shared and had low generation probability. In a later analysis, a clonal expansion index was calculated for each public chain from normalized within-repertoire ranks of inferred template counts. In a later analysis, generation probabilities were computed using a VDJ recombination model fitted to out-of-frame rearrangements, and the results were checked against IGoR. Hypergeometric tests were used in a later analysis to score TCR-TCR, TCR-HLA and TCR-CMV co-occurrence, with a repertoire-size bias correction applied to the TCR pairs. False discovery rates were estimated in a later analysis by permuting HLA or CMV assignments 20 times. A later analysis grouped co-occurring TCRs with DBSCAN, adding TCRdist sequence similarity when clustering within HLA-allele-positive subsets. Repertoires with fewer than 30,000 or more than 120,000 public chains were left out of co-occurrence clustering, as were four to six repertoires with anomalous nucleotide sharing. The table was pulled from immuneACCESS by TCRdb, which kept in-frame rearrangements only. Such tables lose some clones; where checked, under half of the loss comes from unresolved V genes, and the rest has no known cause. V, J and clone size derive from that table, while D and trimming were established from the DNA sequence. This sample lists about 160,000 clones; 65% to 90% were detected once. About 10% of the sample is in the top ten clones.

Results and caveats for the whole study, not just this receptor: Because the 87-base-pair reads could not distinguish some IMGT-functional V segments, including TRBV6-2 and TRBV6-3, those segments were excluded. A cluster of highly shared sequence variants was judged likely to be a technical artifact of the sequencing pipeline. The only immune exposure information available for the cohort was CMV serostatus. While some public TCRs were present in many individuals, most TCR sequences turned up only very rarely across donors. Because HLA typing was unavailable for some donors at each locus, only the typed subset was used in association tests. When HLA alleles, especially DR and DQ, strongly co-occurred, attributing TCR associations to individual alleles was difficult. In both the original and validation cohorts, the classifier was reported to diagnose cytomegalovirus status with high specificity and sensitivity. Compared with equally common non-associated chains, HLA-associated TCR beta chains in a later analysis were more clonally expanded and had lower generation probabilities. A few of the identified cytomegalovirus-associated TCR beta chains were confirmed in vitro to be specific for cytomegalovirus antigens. A further reported finding was that TCR beta sequences accurately predicted the HLA-A and HLA-B alleles for most subjects in the first cohort. Specific HLA alleles were associated with around 18,000 TCR beta sequences at a false discovery rate of 0.05 in a later analysis. In a later genetic analysis, fewer N-insertions in productive TCRs were reported among donors in an Asian-associated ancestry cluster than the approximately 670-donor mean. According to a later analysis, parvovirus B19, influenza, CMV and Epstein-Barr virus appeared linked to several top co-occurrence clusters. According to a later analysis, TCR association rates differed among HLA loci, with DRB1 alleles showing the most associated TCRs and HLA-C alleles showing the fewest. A total of roughly 160 TCR beta chains were listed by the study as associated with cytomegalovirus. In a later genetic analysis, a missense DCLRE1C variant was associated with V-gene and J-gene trimming of TCR beta chains, and the association was replicated in an independent cohort. According to a later analysis, most CMV-associated TCR beta chains appeared to be HLA-restricted, and the HLA associations seemed to be driven largely by CMV exposure. This cohort had only TCR beta chains sequenced, and the lack of alpha or paired-chain data limited which features could be detected. The authors suggested that the approach could potentially be extended to other disease states and immunological phenotypes. Seventeen rarely observed V segments, including chromosome 9 orphons, were excluded from the earlier analysis of just under 600 of the donors because counts were too low. Broadly in line with IMGT annotations, most TCR beta V segments showed up in productive rearrangements about 90% or about 30% of the time in an earlier analysis of several hundred of the donors. Correlated functional status among segregating V segments might reflect linkage disequilibrium, but an unknown experimental factor could not be ruled out. Roughly uniform sequencing depth across donors was assumed in presence/absence analyses, although this assumption may not hold.

The cohort consisted of 600 to 750 healthy bone marrow donors. All cohort members were sampled while nominally healthy, although unrecorded immune exposures were likely present. The donor was CMV seropositive and was included in the group of 289 seropositive cohort members. Each donor provided a peripheral blood sample, and peripheral blood mononuclear cells were used for TCR beta sequencing. The Qiagen DNeasy Blood Extraction Kit was used to extract genomic DNA from the blood cell samples. The V gene is TRBV6-6 and the J gene is TRBJ2-7; possibly the D gene is TRBD2, per 7 matching bases. The TCR comes from a man aged 50 to 59 in good health and CMV-seropositive. The sample comprised PBMCs. The nucleotide sequence is TGTGCCAGCAGGCCTGGGGGGGCCGACCGAGCCTACGAGCAGTACTTC. It specifies CASRPGGADRAYEQYF.